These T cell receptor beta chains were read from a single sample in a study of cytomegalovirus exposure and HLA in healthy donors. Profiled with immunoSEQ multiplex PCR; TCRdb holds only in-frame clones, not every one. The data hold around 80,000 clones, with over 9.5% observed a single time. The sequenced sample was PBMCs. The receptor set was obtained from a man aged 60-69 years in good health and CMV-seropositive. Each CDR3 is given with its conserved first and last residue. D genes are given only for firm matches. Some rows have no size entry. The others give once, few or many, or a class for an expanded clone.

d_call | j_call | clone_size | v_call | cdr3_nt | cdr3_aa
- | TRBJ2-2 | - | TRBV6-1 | TGTGCCTCCTCTACGCAGGGCGGAACCGGGGAGCTGTTTTTT | CASSTQGGTGELFF
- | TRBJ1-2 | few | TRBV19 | TGTGCCAGTAGTATCTTGTTCAGGGGCGATGGCTACACCTTC | CASSILFRGDGYTF
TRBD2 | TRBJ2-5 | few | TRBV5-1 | TGCGCCAGCAGCTTGGGACTAGCGGGAGTGAAAGAAGAGACCCAGTACTTC | CASSLGLAGVKEETQYF
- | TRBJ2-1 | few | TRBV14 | TGTGCCAGCAGCCAAGATTTCGGGCCAAGGGGTGGAAATGAGCAGTTCTTC | CASSQDFGPRGGNEQFF
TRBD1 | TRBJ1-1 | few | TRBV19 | TGTGCCAGTCAGGACAGGTTGAACACTGAAGCTTTCTTT | CASQDRLNTEAFF
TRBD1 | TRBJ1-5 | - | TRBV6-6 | TGTGCCAGCAGTCGACAGGGTGGAAATCAGCCCCAGCATTTT | CASSRQGGNQPQHF
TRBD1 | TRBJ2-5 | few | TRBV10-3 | TGTGCCATCAGTCCTCCGGGACAGGGCGAGACCCAGTACTTC | CAISPPGQGETQYF
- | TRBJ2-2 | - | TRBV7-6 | TGTGCCAGCAGCTTAGCCAGAAGTACCGGGGAGCTGTTTTTT | CASSLARSTGELFF
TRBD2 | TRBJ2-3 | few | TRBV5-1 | TGCGCCAGCAGCTTTTGGACTAGCGGGGGTGGTAGCACAGATACGCAGTATTTT | CASSFWTSGGGSTDTQYF
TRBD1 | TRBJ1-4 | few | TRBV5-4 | TGTGCCAGCAGCTTGGGGGGACAGGGGAATGAAAAACTGTTTTTT | CASSLGGQGNEKLFF
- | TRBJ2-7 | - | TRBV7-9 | TGTGCCAGCAGCTCTGCCGGGAGCTTTTATCCCTGGTACTTC | CASSSAGSFYPWYF
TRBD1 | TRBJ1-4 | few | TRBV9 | TGTGCCAGCAGCGCCCGACAGGGCGGTGAAAAACTGTTTTTT | CASSARQGGEKLFF
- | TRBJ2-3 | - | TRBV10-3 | TGTGCCATCAGTTCGAGTCAGGGTGGTCGAGATGGTACGCAGTATTTT | CAISSSQGGRDGTQYF
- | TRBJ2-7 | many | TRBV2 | TGTGCCAGCAGTGAATTTAGAACCCCGGGGAAAGACTACGAGCAGTACTTC | CASSEFRTPGKDYEQYF
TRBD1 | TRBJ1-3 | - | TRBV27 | TGTGCCAGCAGTTCACCGGGACAGGGAAACACCATATATTTT | CASSSPGQGNTIYF
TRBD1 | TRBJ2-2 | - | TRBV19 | TGTGCCAGTAGTCCGACAGGGTCTAAGCAGGCCGGGGAGCTGTTTTTT | CASSPTGSKQAGELFF
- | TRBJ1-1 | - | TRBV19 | TGTGCCAGTAGTGCGGCGATTGAAGCTTTCTTT | CASSAAIEAFF
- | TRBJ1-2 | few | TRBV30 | TGTGCCTGGAGGCCAGGGGCAGACTATGGCTACACCTTC | CAWRPGADYGYTF
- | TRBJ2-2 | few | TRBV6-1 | TGTGCCCACGGAAGCGCCAGAACCGGGGAGCTGTTTTTT | CAHGSARTGELFF
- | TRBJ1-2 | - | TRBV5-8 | TGTGCCAGCAGCCTGGGATTGGCGAGCGGTCTTGAGGGCTACACCTTC | CASSLGLASGLEGYTF
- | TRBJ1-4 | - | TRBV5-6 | TGTGCCAGCACCCGGCTTGGCGGGTTTAATGAAAAACTGTTTTTT | CASTRLGGFNEKLFF
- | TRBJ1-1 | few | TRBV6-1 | TGTGCCAGCAGTGCCAGACAGGACAACACTGAAGCTTTCTTT | CASSARQDNTEAFF
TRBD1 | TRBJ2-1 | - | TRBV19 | TGTGCCAGTAGTAGGGACAGTGTGGCAGGGAGTTCCTGGGGTGAGCAGTTCTTC | CASSRDSVAGSSWGEQFF
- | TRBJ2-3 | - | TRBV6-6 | TGTGCCAGCAGCTTTAGAGGCAACACAGATACGCAGTATTTT | CASSFRGNTDTQYF
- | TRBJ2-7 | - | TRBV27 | TGTGCCAGCAGTTTATCGGGCAGGGGAAATTCCTACGAGCAGTACTTC | CASSLSGRGNSYEQYF
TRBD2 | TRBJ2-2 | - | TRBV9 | TGTGCCAGCAGCCCCCAGGGACTAGCGGGGTCCATCGCCGGGGAGCTGTTTTTT | CASSPQGLAGSIAGELFF
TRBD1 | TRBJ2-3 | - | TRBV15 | TGTGCCACCAGCAGAGAAGGGGGCTCCAACACAGATACGCAGTATTTT | CATSREGGSNTDTQYF
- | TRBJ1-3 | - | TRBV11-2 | TGTGCCAGCAGCTTAGGGGCTGCCCACTCTGGAAACACCATATATTTT | CASSLGAAHSGNTIYF
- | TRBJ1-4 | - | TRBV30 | TGTGCCTGGAGAGGGAGTGGAGAAAAACTGTTTTTT | CAWRGSGEKLFF
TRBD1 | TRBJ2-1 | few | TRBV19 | TGTGCCAGTAGTACGTCAGCCGGGACAGGGTACAATGAGCAGTTCTTC | CASSTSAGTGYNEQFF
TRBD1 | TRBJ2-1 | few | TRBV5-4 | TGTGCCAGCAGCACTGGACAGGGAATCAATGAGCAGTTCTTC | CASSTGQGINEQFF
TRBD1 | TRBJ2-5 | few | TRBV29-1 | TGCAGCGTTGAAGAAGGGGGCCTAGGAGAGACCCAGTACTTC | CSVEEGGLGETQYF
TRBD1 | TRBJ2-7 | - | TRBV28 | TGTGCCAGCAGACGGGACAGCGAGCAGTACTTC | CASRRDSEQYF
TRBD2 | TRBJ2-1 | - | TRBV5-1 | TGCGCCAGCAGCCCATTACTAGCGGGACCCAATGAGCAGTTCTTC | CASSPLLAGPNEQFF
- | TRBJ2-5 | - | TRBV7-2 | TGTGCCAGCAGCTCAGGGCGTCAGGAAGAGACCCAGTACTTC | CASSSGRQEETQYF
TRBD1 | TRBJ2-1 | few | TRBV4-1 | TGCGCCAGCAGCCGAGGGCAGGGGGTTAATGAGCAGTTCTTC | CASSRGQGVNEQFF
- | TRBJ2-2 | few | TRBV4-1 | TGCGCCAGCAGCCAAGATTTACAGCAGTATGGTAAAACCGGGGAGCTGTTTTTT | CASSQDLQQYGKTGELFF
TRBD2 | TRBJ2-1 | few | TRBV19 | TGTGCCAGTAGTAGCCAGCGGGGGGGCCCTGGTGAGCAGTTCTTC | CASSSQRGGPGEQFF